These 13 T cell receptor beta chains share one sample of origin, sequenced in a study of blood T cell repertoires in COVID-19. Measured with immunoSEQ multiplex PCR; TCRdb has only the in-frame clones, and not every one. The profile shows about 150,000 clones, more than 75% of them singletons. Sequenced input: PBMCs or T cells enriched from blood (not recorded which). Receptors were obtained from a woman in her 50s who had recovered from COVID-19.

The V call is TRBV28, the J call TRBJ2-5, with 7 bases matching TRBD1. V was pared by 10 bases and J by 2 bases, with 4 bases of the junction left unmatched. The CDR3 loop spans 12 amino acids. Germline CDR1 reads MDHEN; CDR2 reads SYDVKM. This CDR3 reads CATGQAQETQYF. In DNA form, the CDR3 reads TGTGCCACAGGACAGGCTCAAGAGACCCAGTACTTC.

The chain uses TRBV28 and TRBJ2-7; D gene ambiguous. V was pared by 7 bases and J by 1 base, with 11 bases between. The CDR3 contains 13 residues. Germline values: CDR1 MDHEN, CDR2 SYDVKM. The CDR3 DNA follows: TGTGCCAGCACCTCGACAAATTCCTACGAGCAGTACTTC. As protein: CASTSTNSYEQYF.

For the CDR3, the DNA is TGCAGTGCTAGTTCTGGGCGGGAATACTACAATGAGCAGTTCTTC. The encoded protein is CSASSGREYYNEQFF. The chain joins TRBV20-1 to TRBJ2-1; D is possibly TRBD2 (6 bases). Between the trimmed V and J ends, which lost 3 bases and 3 bases, there was a span of 15 bases. Looked up from germline, CDR1 is DFQATT and CDR2 is SNEGSKA (reference sequence). The CDR3 has 15 residues.

This chain joins TRBV10-2 and TRBJ2-1; 10 bases are a match to TRBD2. Germline-derived CDR1 and CDR2 are WSHSY and SAAADI. Losses at the gene ends were 8 bases for V and 8 bases for J; bases not matched to a gene: 15. The CDR3 covers 16 residues. The CDR3 protein is CASGEGTSVLRDEQFF. The CDR3 region has the DNA TGCGCCAGCGGGGAAGGGACTAGCGTTCTCCGCGATGAGCAGTTCTTC.

J is TRBJ2-2 and V is TRBV3-1 (or the pseudogene TRBV3-2); TRBD2 agrees at 14 bases. V dropped 4 bases and J dropped 6; count of bases not matched to a gene: 7. Germline-derived CDR1 and CDR2 are LGHDT and YNNKEL (reference sequence). The CDR3 consists of 17 residues. For the CDR3, the DNA is TGTGCCAGCAGCCTGGGACTAGCGGGGGCACCCGCCGGGGAGCTGTTTTTT. This gives the protein CASSLGLAGAPAGELFF.

This sequence joins TRBV6-5 and TRBJ2-1, with 7 bases lining up with TRBD2. This CDR3 has 15 residues. J lost 3 bases, V lost 4 bases, and 6 bases had no gene match. The germline V gene encodes CDR1 MNHEY and CDR2 SVGAGI. CDR3 bases: TGTGCCAGCAGTTTAGCGGGCTCGAACTACAATGAGCAGTTCTTC. The encoded protein is CASSLAGSNYNEQFF.

This clone was detected once. V is TRBV5-1 and J is TRBJ1-6; no clear D. V was shortened by 0 bases and J by 1 base, with 14 bases between the two germline ends. Germline CDR1 and CDR2: SGHRS and YFSETQ. The CDR3 contains 18 residues. The CDR3 DNA is TGCGCCAGCAGCTTGGTTGGGATGACTAGGTCCTATAATTCACCCCTCCACTTT. It encodes CASSLVGMTRSYNSPLHF.

The chain employs TRBV15 and TRBJ2-7; 7 positions agree with TRBD2. After removal of 0 bases from V and 0 bases from J, the junction contained 2 bases not matched to a gene. The CDR3 totals 15 residues. Per germline, CDR1 LNHNV and CDR2 YYDKDF (reference sequence). The CDR3, as DNA: TGTGCCACCAGCAGAGATTCGGGGGGCTCCTACGAGCAGTACTTC. This sequence encodes CATSRDSGGSYEQYF.

The chain recombines TRBV15 with TRBJ1-6, with unresolved D. Between the trimmed V and J ends, which lost 1 base and 5 bases, there was a span of 9 bases. The CDR3 sequence is 15 residues long. The germline V gene encodes CDR1 LNHNV and CDR2 YYDKDF (reference sequence). The CDR3 protein is CATSRVTVDNSPLHF. CDR3 sequence (DNA): TGTGCCACCAGCAGAGTAACAGTGGATAATTCACCCCTCCACTTT.

The chain joins TRBV27 to TRBJ2-2, with 13 bases identical to TRBD2. The CDR3 consists of 18 residues. From germline, CDR1 is MNHEY and CDR2 SMNVEV (reference sequence). The junction had 12 bases not matched to a gene; V was cut back by 6 bases and J by 5 bases. The CDR3 nucleotides read TGTGCCAGCAGAGAATTTCGACTAGCGGGAGGAGGGACCGGGGAGCTGTTTTTT. This codes for CASREFRLAGGGTGELFF.

This sequence joins TRBV29-1 and TRBJ2-2; TRBD2 is a possible D gene (5 bases). V was clipped by 6 bases and J by 7 bases, with 18 bases between them. This CDR3 comprises 14 residues. Looked up from germline, CDR1 is SQVTM and CDR2 is ANQGSEA. The DNA for the CDR3 is TGCAGCGTCCGGATTGACCGTCGGGGCGGGGAGCTGTTTTTT. Protein product: CSVRIDRRGGELFF.

The rearrangement joins TRBV13 to TRBJ2-2; 9 positions match TRBD1. V shed 1 base, J shed 0 bases, and the junction held 6 bases outside the gene matches. The CDR3 is made up of 18 amino acids. Germline-derived CDR1 and CDR2 are PRHDT and FYEKMQ (reference sequence). The CDR3 coding sequence is TGTGCCAGCAGCTTAGTTGCGTGGGACAGGGCGAACACCGGGGAGCTGTTTTTT. It translates to CASSLVAWDRANTGELFF.

The rearrangement uses TRBV2 and TRBJ1-5, with 8 bases aligning to TRBD1. The CDR3 is 17 residues long. Per germline, CDR1 SNHLY and CDR2 FYNNEI. With 7 bases clipped from V and 0 bases from J, the junction kept 11 bases outside the gene matches. CDR3 in amino acids: CASNSKTGVSSNQPQHF. As DNA, the CDR3 is TGTGCCAGCAATTCAAAGACAGGGGTGAGTAGCAATCAGCCCCAGCATTTT.